Here is one T cell receptor (beta chain) with its context. Antigen: not known. One end of the junction fails to match germline, which may point to a read error. This entry is derived from a study of tumor-infiltrating lymphocytes in primary liver carcinoma. Study results and limitations: Blood fell significantly below tumors in its top-250-clone fraction (p = 0.039).

TCR beta cDNA was reverse-transcribed from about 550 ng of total RNA. The reaction used a constant-region primer and ProtoScript II reverse transcriptase. Modified slightly, ARM-PCR produced TCR beta libraries over three nested multiplex PCR rounds. TRBV1-TRBV30 forward primers paired with a C-beta reverse primer were used in the first two PCR rounds, which ran roughly 10 cycles each. TCRdb re-analysed the multiplex PCR reads in MiXCR, keeping a single row per CDR3 protein. The sample has 100,000 or so distinct CDR3 sequences; approximately 78% are singletons. Per germline, CDR1 MNHNY and CDR2 SVGAGI (reference sequence). The CDR3 consists of 15 residues. The tissue used was unsorted bulk material of about 20-33 mg. RNA and DNA were co-extracted from it with the AllPrep DNA/RNA mini kit. All of the tumor samples contained over 90% viable tumor cells.

This sequence originates from a man aged 40-50 years with primary liver carcinoma and hepatitis B virus infection. The sequencing input was liver tumor tissue from sampling region 3. Subset described: tumor region T3, left-lateral pole. The chain carries TRBV6-6 and TRBJ1-5; D remains unclear. The CDR3 loop is CANQRTDFSNQPQNF. CDR3 sequence (DNA): TGTGCCAACCAAAGGACGGACTTTAGCAATCAGCCCCAGAATTTT.